These T cell receptor beta chains were read from a single sample in a study of shared clonotypes between healthy human individuals. The protocol was immunoSEQ multiplex PCR, while the TCRdb copy is restricted to in-frame clones and leaves out a portion. The sample holds 2 million or so clones, 95% seen once. The specimen was naive CD4+ T cells sorted from blood. The receptor set was obtained from a man younger than 35 in good health. CDR3s include the opening cysteine and the closing phenylalanine or tryptophan. The D gene is left open where the match is weak. Only part of the rows carry a size: once, few, many, or a class if the clone is expanded.

len,d_gene,abundance,v_gene,j_gene,CDR3aa,CDR3nt
15,-,-,TRBV18,TRBJ2-3,CASSLMAGATDTQYF,TGTGCCAGCTCACTCATGGCGGGCGCCACAGATACGCAGTATTTT
15,TRBD1,-,TRBV9,TRBJ1-2,CASSVVASGGYGYTF,TGTGCCAGCAGCGTAGTGGCGTCAGGGGGGTATGGCTACACCTTC
12,-,-,TRBV6-1,TRBJ2-7,CASSVTSYEQYF,TGTGCCAGCAGTGTTACTAGTTACGAGCAGTACTTC
14,TRBD1,-,TRBV30,TRBJ2-7,CAWNSGTGSYEQYF,TGTGCCTGGAATTCCGGGACAGGGTCCTACGAGCAGTACTTC
16,-,-,TRBV28,TRBJ1-5,CASSLYQGSSNQPQHF,TGTGCCAGCAGTTTATATCAGGGGTCGAGCAATCAGCCCCAGCATTTT
16,-,-,TRBV28,TRBJ1-5,CASRGWQGSSNQPQHF,TGTGCCAGCAGGGGGTGGCAGGGCTCGAGCAATCAGCCCCAGCATTTT
13,-,-,TRBV2,TRBJ1-2,CASSEVRDYGYTF,TGTGCCAGCAGTGAAGTCAGGGACTATGGCTACACCTTC
15,TRBD2,-,TRBV30,TRBJ2-3,CAWAGLAGASDTQYF,TGTGCCTGGGCCGGACTAGCGGGAGCATCAGATACGCAGTATTTT
15,-,-,TRBV27,TRBJ2-7,CASSLSPGPSYEQYF,TGTGCCAGCAGTTTATCCCCGGGGCCCTCTTACGAGCAGTACTTC
12,-,once,TRBV28,TRBJ2-2,CASRTNTGELFF,TGTGCCAGCCGGACGAACACCGGGGAGCTGTTTTTT
14,-,-,TRBV11-2,TRBJ1-1,CASSPAEKRAEAFF,TGTGCCAGCAGCCCCGCGGAGAAGCGGGCTGAAGCTTTCTTT
14,-,-,TRBV27,TRBJ2-3,CASGYRLNTDTQYF,TGTGCCAGTGGCTACCGGCTTAACACAGATACGCAGTATTTT
19,TRBD2,-,TRBV5-4,TRBJ2-1,CASSPLATSGRSSYNEQFF,TGTGCCAGCAGCCCCCTGGCAACTAGCGGGAGGTCCTCCTACAATGAGCAGTTCTTC
15,TRBD2,-,TRBV28,TRBJ2-1,CASSPLAGGLNEQFF,TGTGCCAGCAGTCCCTTAGCGGGGGGGCTTAATGAGCAGTTCTTC
15,TRBD1,-,TRBV4-1,TRBJ1-4,CASSPGQGTNEKLFF,TGCGCCAGCAGCCCGGGACAGGGGACTAATGAAAAACTGTTTTTT
14,-,-,TRBV19,TRBJ1-1,CASSKTEGYTEAFF,TGTGCCAGTAGTAAGACCGAAGGGTACACTGAAGCTTTCTTT
13,-,-,TRBV19,TRBJ1-5,CASKRESNQPQHF,TGTGCCAGTAAGAGAGAATCAAATCAGCCCCAGCATTTT
15,TRBD2,few,TRBV5-6,TRBJ2-2,CASSPGLAGTGELFF,TGTGCCAGCAGCCCGGGACTAGCGGGCACCGGGGAGCTGTTTTTT
15,-,-,TRBV6-5,TRBJ1-2,CASSYGTMGNYGYTF,TGTGCCAGCAGTTACGGGACAATGGGAAACTATGGCTACACCTTC
15,TRBD1,once,TRBV6-5,TRBJ1-2,CASSIEGGASRGYTF,TGTGCCAGCAGTATCGAAGGGGGCGCTTCGCGGGGCTACACCTTC
15,TRBD2,-,TRBV11-2,TRBJ2-5,CASSSSSGSQETQYF,TGTGCCAGCAGCTCTTCTAGCGGGAGTCAAGAGACCCAGTACTTC
15,-,-,TRBV7-2,TRBJ1-5,CASSLSTGSNQPQHF,TGTGCCAGCAGCCTCAGTACAGGGAGCAATCAGCCCCAGCATTTT
14,TRBD1,-,TRBV6-1,TRBJ2-5,CASRISGQGETQYF,TGTGCCAGCAGAATATCTGGACAGGGAGAGACCCAGTACTTC
14,-,-,TRBV4-3,TRBJ2-1,CASSRKARGNEQFF,TGCGCCAGCAGCCGTAAAGCCCGGGGCAATGAGCAGTTCTTC
15,-,-,TRBV6-6,TRBJ1-5,CASSYSFGGNQPQHF,TGTGCCAGCAGTTACTCGTTTGGGGGCAATCAGCCCCAGCATTTT
11,-,-,TRBV10-3,TRBJ2-7,CAISSYYEQYF,TGTGCCATCAGTTCCTATTACGAGCAGTACTTC
15,-,-,TRBV5-3,TRBJ2-7,CARSLEVTIFYEQYF,TGTGCCAGAAGCTTGGAGGTGACAATCTTTTACGAGCAGTACTTC
13,TRBD2,-,TRBV19,TRBJ2-5,CASSTGTSGLQYF,TGTGCCAGTAGTACCGGGACTAGCGGCCTGCAGTACTTC
13,-,-,TRBV6-1,TRBJ2-1,CASSGGSYNEQFF,TGTGCCAGCAGTGGGGGCTCCTACAATGAGCAGTTCTTC
13,-,-,TRBV5-4,TRBJ2-3,CASSQDRTDTQYF,TGTGCCAGCAGCCAAGACCGCACAGATACGCAGTATTTT
14,-,-,TRBV6-5,TRBJ2-7,CASGITGPTYEQYF,TGTGCCAGCGGGATCACCGGCCCCACCTACGAGCAGTACTTC
14,-,-,TRBV19,TRBJ1-1,CASSIVKGSAEAFF,TGTGCCAGTAGTATAGTAAAGGGAAGCGCTGAAGCTTTCTTT
19,TRBD2,-,TRBV4-3,TRBJ2-7,CASSAGRVGWTSGNYEQYF,TGCGCCAGCAGCGCCGGGCGGGTGGGATGGACTAGCGGGAACTACGAGCAGTACTTC
16,TRBD1,-,TRBV10-2,TRBJ1-2,CASRRPRDRVDYGYTF,TGCGCCAGCAGGAGGCCCCGGGACAGGGTAGACTATGGCTACACCTTC
15,-,-,TRBV6-1,TRBJ2-1,CASSEAALGDNEQFF,TGTGCCAGCAGTGAAGCCGCTCTGGGAGACAATGAGCAGTTCTTC
12,-,-,TRBV5-1,TRBJ1-2,CASSFPDVGYTF,TGCGCCAGCAGCTTTCCGGACGTTGGCTACACCTTC
13,-,-,TRBV30,TRBJ2-1,CAWGLLSYNEQFF,TGTGCCTGGGGACTACTCTCCTACAATGAGCAGTTCTTC
14,TRBD2,-,TRBV2,TRBJ2-1,CASRLQEGRDEQFF,TGTGCCAGCAGGCTACAAGAGGGGAGGGATGAGCAGTTCTTC
16,TRBD1,once,TRBV10-3,TRBJ2-7,CAISKTGTGGSYEQYF,TGTGCCATCAGTAAGACCGGGACAGGGGGCTCCTACGAGCAGTACTTC
14,-,once,TRBV18,TRBJ1-1,CASSPSALNTEAFF,TGTGCCAGCTCACCTTCGGCCCTAAACACTGAAGCTTTCTTT
14,-,-,TRBV5-4,TRBJ2-5,CASSLTDYQETQYF,TGTGCCAGCAGCTTGACTGACTATCAAGAGACCCAGTACTTC
14,TRBD1,-,TRBV7-3,TRBJ2-3,CASSRTGDTDTQYF,TGTGCCAGCAGCCGGACAGGAGACACAGATACGCAGTATTTT
11,-,-,TRBV5-8,TRBJ2-7,CASSLRYEQYF,TGTGCCAGCAGCTTGAGGTACGAGCAGTACTTC
13,-,once,TRBV4-2,TRBJ1-2,CASSQETVYGYTF,TGTGCCAGCAGCCAAGAAACTGTGTATGGCTACACCTTC
13,-,-,TRBV30,TRBJ2-7,CAWSVGLGYEQYF,TGTGCCTGGAGTGTTGGGTTGGGTTACGAGCAGTACTTC
13,-,-,TRBV7-9,TRBJ2-7,CASSLIMGGEQYF,TGTGCCAGCAGCTTAATAATGGGTGGGGAGCAGTACTTC
12,-,-,TRBV12-5,TRBJ2-1,CASGLWDLEQFF,TGTGCTAGTGGTTTGTGGGACCTCGAGCAGTTCTTC
18,TRBD2,-,TRBV27,TRBJ2-1,CASKFTGLAGGPYNEQFF,TGTGCCAGCAAATTTACCGGACTAGCGGGGGGGCCCTACAATGAGCAGTTCTTC
15,-,-,TRBV5-1,TRBJ2-7,CASSLRDGNMYEQYF,TGCGCCAGCAGCTTGCGAGACGGGAATATGTACGAGCAGTACTTC